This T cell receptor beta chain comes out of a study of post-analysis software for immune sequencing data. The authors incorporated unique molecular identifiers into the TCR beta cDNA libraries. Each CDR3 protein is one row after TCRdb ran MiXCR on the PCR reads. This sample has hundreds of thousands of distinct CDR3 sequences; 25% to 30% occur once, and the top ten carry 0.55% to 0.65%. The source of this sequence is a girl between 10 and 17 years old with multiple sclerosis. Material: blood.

Here the CDR3 DNA reads TGCGCCAGCAGCCCGTCGACTAGAGACAATGAGCAGTTCTTC. It is translated as CASSPSTRDNEQFF. V is TRBV5-1 and J is TRBJ2-1; the D gene is possibly TRBD2 (6 bases). The CDR3 is 14 residues long. V lost 4 bases and J 5 bases, leaving 13 bases between the germline ends. Germline-derived CDR1 and CDR2 are SGHRS and YFSETQ.